This T cell receptor beta chain stems from a study of PD-1 blockade in classical Hodgkin lymphoma. Germline V gene data show CDR1 as SGHRS and CDR2 as YFSETQ. The CDR3 has 15 amino acids. With 7 bases clipped from V and 2 bases from J, the junction kept 11 bases outside the gene matches. On this clone itself: Its target is not known.

The time point: newly diagnosed, previously untreated cHL patient sample. Serving as comparison were PBMCs from newly diagnosed, untreated classical Hodgkin lymphoma, which were sequenced alongside the relapsed/refractory trial patients. Sequencing was performed with immunoSEQ multiplex PCR; in TCRdb, only in-frame clones are kept and a portion is missing. The sample yields about 7,000 clones, roughly 79% seen once. Broader study findings: Reports indicated that newly diagnosed patients had lower baseline TCR diversity than healthy donors did. The causes of the repertoire differences, possibly disease activity or prior therapy, remain undefined.

The sample taken for sequencing was peripheral blood mononuclear cells (PBMCs). The sequence derives from a human donor with classical Hodgkin lymphoma. This chain uses TRBV5-1 with TRBJ2-7; 8 positions match TRBD1. The CDR3 coding sequence is TGCGCCAGCCACAACCCCGGACAGGGTACCTACGAGCAGTACTTC. Translated, it gives CASHNPGQGTYEQYF.